This entry concerns a single T cell receptor beta chain. This beta chain is an unintended read in a library built for alpha chains; its size means little. Germline lookup yields CDR1 MDHEN and CDR2 SYDVKM. With V trimmed by 4 bases and J by 5 bases, 6 bases remained unmatched. CDR3 length equals 14 residues. TCRdb processed the RT-PCR reads anew with MiXCR; each CDR3 protein has one entry. This sample has about 6,500 distinct CDR3 sequences, with approximately 93% found just once. The origin of this receptor is a female donor in good health, serving as a healthy control. The source material was memory CD4+ T cells from blood. The chain has TRBV28 and TRBJ1-1; 8 bases match TRBD1. In DNA form, the CDR3 reads TGTGCCAGCAGTTCACAGGGACAGGTAACTGAAGCTTTCTTT. It is translated as CASSSQGQVTEAFF. The full variable domain, completed using reference TRBV28 and TRBJ1-1, is DVKVTQSSRYLVKRTGEKVFLECVQDMDHENMFWYRQDPGLGLRLIYFSYDVKMKEKGDIPEGYSVSREKKERFSLILESASTNQTSMYLCASSSQGQVTEAFFGQGTRLTVV.